The clone carrying this TCR beta chain has a handful of counts. This sample was taken from a study of shared clonotypes between healthy human individuals. Germline V gene data show CDR1 as SGHTA and CDR2 as FQGNSA. The CDR3 runs 14 residues. Trimming left V 1 base short and J 5 bases short, with 11 bases between. Sequencing was performed with immunoSEQ multiplex PCR; in TCRdb, only in-frame clones are kept and a portion is missing. The sample includes fewer than 600,000 clones, less than 85% of them seen just once. The chain couples TRBV7-2 to TRBJ1-1, with D possibly being TRBD1 (6 bases). Sample: PBMCs. This TCR was sampled from a woman aged 40 to 50 in good health. Some clones in this sample may be carry-over from other donors' samples. CDR3 in amino acids: CASSLGFQGTEAFF. The CDR3 DNA is TGTGCCAGCAGCTTAGGTTTTCAGGGGACTGAAGCTTTCTTT. The full variable domain, with the rest looked up from reference TRBV7-2 and TRBJ1-1, is GAGVSQSPSNKVTEKGKDVELRCDPISGHTALYWYRQSLGQGLEFLIYFQGNSAPDKSGLPSDRFSAERTGGSVSTLTIQRTQQEDSAVYLCASSLGFQGTEAFFGQGTRLTVV.